This T cell receptor (beta chain) was profiled in a study of T cells in Graves' hyperthyroidism and ophthalmopathy. Amplified TCR beta CDR3 regions came from RNA transcripts. First-round RT-PCR of the TCR CDR3 relied on the HTBI primer set. TCRdb ran MiXCR on the multiplex PCR reads and lists one entry per CDR3 protein. This sample has 150,000 or so distinct CDR3 sequences, with over 7.5% found just once. Uncontrolled infection, other autoimmune disease, pregnancy or lactation excluded patients. This CDR3 is built from 12 residues. Germline CDR1 DFQATT, CDR2 SNEGSKA (reference sequence). With 0 bases removed from V and 6 bases from J, the gap between germline ends came to 8 bases. This clonotype has a count of ten or more.

The J gene is TRBJ1-1, the V gene TRBV20-1, with D possibly TRBD1 on 5 matching bases. The source material was blood. This TCR came from a young woman with Graves' hyperthyroidism that later progressed to Graves' ophthalmopathy. The CDR3 reads CSARDGGAEAFF. As DNA, the CDR3 is TGCAGTGCTAGAGATGGAGGGGCTGAAGCTTTCTTT.